The clone carrying this TCR beta chain has just a few counts. Antigen unknown. CDR1 is SEHNR, CDR2 FQNEAQ, per germline (reference sequence). With 5 bases removed from V and 1 base from J, the gap between germline ends came to 12 bases. CDR3 size: 15 residues. The data derive from a study of T-cell reconstitution after alpha-beta-depleted transplantation in children. Whole-study results and caveats: T-cell numbers and diversity one year post-transplant derived largely from freshly generated T cells. Several hundred expanded graft clones reportedly were the source of alpha-beta T cells about two months after transplant. Recipient T cells and thymic progenitors that survived gave rise to the high TCRbeta diversity observed at day 60 in some patients.

Using unique molecular identifiers, the investigators prepared the TCRbeta library. One entry per CDR3 protein, called by TCRdb with MiXCR from the PCR reads. The sample lists roughly 420,000 distinct CDR3 sequences, roughly 15% occurring once. Sequencing was performed on PBMCs, mostly from graft donor cells, taken 360 days after TCRalphabeta/CD19-depleted stem cell transplant. The clonotype was recovered from a boy in the first two years of life who had a stem cell transplant for Wiskott-Aldrich syndrome, so the T cells may come from the graft donor. V is TRBV7-9 and J is TRBJ1-3; D may be TRBD1 (5 bases). For the CDR3, the DNA is TGTGCCAGCAGCCTAAGGACAATTTCTGGAAACACCATATATTTT. Its protein is CASSLRTISGNTIYF.